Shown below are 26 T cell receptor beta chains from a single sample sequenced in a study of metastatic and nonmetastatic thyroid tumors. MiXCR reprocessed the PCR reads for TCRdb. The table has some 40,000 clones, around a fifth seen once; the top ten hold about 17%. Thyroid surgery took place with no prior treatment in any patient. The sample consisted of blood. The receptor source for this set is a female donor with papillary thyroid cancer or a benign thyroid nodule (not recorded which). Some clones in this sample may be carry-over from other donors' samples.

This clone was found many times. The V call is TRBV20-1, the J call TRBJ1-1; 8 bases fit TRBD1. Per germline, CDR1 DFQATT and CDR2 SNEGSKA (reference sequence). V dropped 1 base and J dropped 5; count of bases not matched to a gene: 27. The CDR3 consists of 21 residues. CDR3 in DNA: TGCAGTGCTAGAGGTCCCCCGAAAATAATCCCAGGGGGCGCGTTAAATACTGAAGCTTTCTTT. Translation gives CSARGPPKIIPGGALNTEAFF.

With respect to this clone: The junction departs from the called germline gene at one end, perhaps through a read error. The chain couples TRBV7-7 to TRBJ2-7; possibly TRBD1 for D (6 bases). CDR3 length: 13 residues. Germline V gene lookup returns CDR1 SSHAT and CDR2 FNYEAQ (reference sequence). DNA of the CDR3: TGTGCTAGCAGCCAAGGACACTCAGGGGTGCAGTACTTC. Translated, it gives CASSQGHSGVQYF.

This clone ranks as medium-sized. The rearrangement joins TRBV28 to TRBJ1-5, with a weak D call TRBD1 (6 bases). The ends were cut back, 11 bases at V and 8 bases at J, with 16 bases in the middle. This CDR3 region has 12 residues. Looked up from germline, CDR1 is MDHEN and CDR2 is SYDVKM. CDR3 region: CASHREYEPQHF. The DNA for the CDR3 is TGTGCCTCCCACAGGGAATATGAGCCCCAGCATTTT.

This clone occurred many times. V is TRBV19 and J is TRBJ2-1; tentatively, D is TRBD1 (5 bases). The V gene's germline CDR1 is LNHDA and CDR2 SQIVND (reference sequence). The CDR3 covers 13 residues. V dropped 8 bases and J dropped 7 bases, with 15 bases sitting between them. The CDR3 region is CASSRGPMNEQFF. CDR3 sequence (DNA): TGTGCCAGTTCAAGGGGCCCTATGAATGAGCAGTTCTTC.

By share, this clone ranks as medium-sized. CDR3 sequence (DNA): TGTGCCAGCAGGCGGCGAGGCGATAGCAATCAGCCCCAGCATTTT. Protein sequence: CASRRRGDSNQPQHF. The chain has TRBV6-1 and TRBJ1-5, with D hard to call. CDR1 is MNHNS, CDR2 SASEGT, per germline. The germline V and J ends were trimmed by 6 bases and 0 bases, with 12 bases remaining between them. The CDR3 has 15 residues.

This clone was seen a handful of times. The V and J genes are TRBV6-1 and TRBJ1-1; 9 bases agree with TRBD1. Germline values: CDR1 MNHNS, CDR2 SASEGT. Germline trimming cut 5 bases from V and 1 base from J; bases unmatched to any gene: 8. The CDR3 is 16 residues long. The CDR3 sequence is CASSTKGQGQNTEAFF. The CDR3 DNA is TGTGCCAGCAGTACCAAGGGACAGGGACAGAACACTGAAGCTTTCTTT.

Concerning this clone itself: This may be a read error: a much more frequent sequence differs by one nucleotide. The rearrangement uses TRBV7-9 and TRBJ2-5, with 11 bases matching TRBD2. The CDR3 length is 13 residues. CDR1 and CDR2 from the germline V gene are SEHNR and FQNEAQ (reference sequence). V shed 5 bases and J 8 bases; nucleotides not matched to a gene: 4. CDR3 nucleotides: TGTGCCAGCAGCCTACTAGCGGGAGATACCCAGTACTTC. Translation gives CASSLLAGDTQYF.

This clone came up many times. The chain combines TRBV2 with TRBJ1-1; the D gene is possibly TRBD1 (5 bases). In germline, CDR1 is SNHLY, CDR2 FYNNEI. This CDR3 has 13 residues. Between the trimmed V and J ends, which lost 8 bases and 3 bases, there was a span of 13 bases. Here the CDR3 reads CASRGDLDTEAFF. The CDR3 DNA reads TGTGCCAGCCGGGGGGACTTGGACACTGAAGCTTTCTTT.

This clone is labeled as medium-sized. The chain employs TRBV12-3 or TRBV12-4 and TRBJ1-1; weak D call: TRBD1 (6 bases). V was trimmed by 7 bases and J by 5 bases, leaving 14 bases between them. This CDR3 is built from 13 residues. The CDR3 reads CASNLMGTTEAFF. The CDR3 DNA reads TGTGCCAGCAACCTCATGGGGACAACTGAAGCTTTCTTT.

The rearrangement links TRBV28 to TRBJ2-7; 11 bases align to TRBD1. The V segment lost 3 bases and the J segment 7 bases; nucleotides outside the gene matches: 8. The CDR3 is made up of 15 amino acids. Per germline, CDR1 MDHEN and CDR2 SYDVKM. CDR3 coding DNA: TGTGCCAGCAGTTTCCGGGACAGGGGGATAGGGGAGCAGTACTTC. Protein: CASSFRDRGIGEQYF.

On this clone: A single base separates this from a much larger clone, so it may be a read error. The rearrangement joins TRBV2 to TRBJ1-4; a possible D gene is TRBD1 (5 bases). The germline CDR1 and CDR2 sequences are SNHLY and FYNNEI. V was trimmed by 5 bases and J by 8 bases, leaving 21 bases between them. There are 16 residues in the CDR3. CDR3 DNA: TGTGCCAGCAGTTCCCTTGGGAGATCTCGGGGCGAAAAACTGTTTTTT. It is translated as CASSSLGRSRGEKLFF.

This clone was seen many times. CDR3 DNA: TGTGCCAGCAGCTTCGGGCCTAGCGGGTTGTACGAGCAGTACTTC. It is translated as CASSFGPSGLYEQYF. The chain couples TRBV7-3 to TRBJ2-7; 8 nucleotides agree with TRBD2. The J segment lost 4 bases and the V segment lost 3 bases, leaving 8 bases of the junction unmatched. Germline V lookup: CDR1 SGHTA, CDR2 FQGTGA. This CDR3 is built from 15 residues.

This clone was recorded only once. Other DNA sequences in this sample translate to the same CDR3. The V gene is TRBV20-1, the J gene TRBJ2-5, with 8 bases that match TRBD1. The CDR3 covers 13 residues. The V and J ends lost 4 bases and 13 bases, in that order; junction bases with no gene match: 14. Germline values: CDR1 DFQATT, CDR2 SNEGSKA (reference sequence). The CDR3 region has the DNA TGCAGTGCTACTTGGACAGGGAAAGAGACACTGTACTTC. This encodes CSATWTGKETLYF.

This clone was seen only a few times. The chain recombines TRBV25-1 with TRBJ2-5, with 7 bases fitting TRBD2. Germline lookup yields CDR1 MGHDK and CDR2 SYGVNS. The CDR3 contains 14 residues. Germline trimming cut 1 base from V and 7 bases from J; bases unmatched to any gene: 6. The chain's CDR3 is CASSELAGWGTQYF. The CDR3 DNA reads TGTGCCAGCAGTGAATTAGCGGGCTGGGGGACCCAGTACTTC.

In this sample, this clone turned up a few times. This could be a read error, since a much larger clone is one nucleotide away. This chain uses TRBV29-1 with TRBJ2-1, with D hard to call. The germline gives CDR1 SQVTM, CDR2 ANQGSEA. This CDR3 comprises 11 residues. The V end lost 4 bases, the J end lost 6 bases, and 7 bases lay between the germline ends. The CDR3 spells CSVAPGNEQFF. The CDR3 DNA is TGCAGCGTTGCCCCCGGCAATGAGCAGTTCTTC.

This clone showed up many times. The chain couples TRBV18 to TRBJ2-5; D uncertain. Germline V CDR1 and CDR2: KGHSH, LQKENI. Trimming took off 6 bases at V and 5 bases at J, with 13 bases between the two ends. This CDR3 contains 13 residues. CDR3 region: CASSWLPLETQYF. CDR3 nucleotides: TGTGCCAGCTCGTGGCTACCACTGGAGACCCAGTACTTC. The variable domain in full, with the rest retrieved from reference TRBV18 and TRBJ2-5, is NAGVMQNPRHLVRRRGQEARLRCSPMKGHSHVYWYRQLPEEGLKFMVYLQKENIIDESGMPKERFSAEFPKEGPSILRIQQVVRGDSAAYFCASSWLPLETQYFGPGTRLLVL.

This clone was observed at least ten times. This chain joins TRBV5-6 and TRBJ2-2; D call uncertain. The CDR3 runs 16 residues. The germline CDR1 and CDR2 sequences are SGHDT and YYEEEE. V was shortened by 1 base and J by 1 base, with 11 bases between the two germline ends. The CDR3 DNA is TGTGCCAGCAGCTTGCTTCTGACCTTGAACACCGGGGAGCTGTTTTTT. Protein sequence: CASSLLLTLNTGELFF.

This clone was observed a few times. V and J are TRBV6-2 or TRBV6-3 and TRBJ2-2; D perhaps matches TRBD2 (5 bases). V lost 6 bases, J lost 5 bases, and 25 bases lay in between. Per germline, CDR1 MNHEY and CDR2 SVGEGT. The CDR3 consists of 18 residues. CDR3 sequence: CASSYPIGMATRTGELFF. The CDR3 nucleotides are TGTGCCAGCAGCTACCCTATCGGGATGGCCACGAGGACCGGGGAGCTGTTTTTT.

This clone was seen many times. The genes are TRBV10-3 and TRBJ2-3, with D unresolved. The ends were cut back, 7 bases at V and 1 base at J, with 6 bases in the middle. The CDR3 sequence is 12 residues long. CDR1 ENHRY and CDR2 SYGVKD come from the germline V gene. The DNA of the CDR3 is TGTGCCATCACTGGGGGCACAGATACGCAGTATTTT. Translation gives CAITGGTDTQYF.

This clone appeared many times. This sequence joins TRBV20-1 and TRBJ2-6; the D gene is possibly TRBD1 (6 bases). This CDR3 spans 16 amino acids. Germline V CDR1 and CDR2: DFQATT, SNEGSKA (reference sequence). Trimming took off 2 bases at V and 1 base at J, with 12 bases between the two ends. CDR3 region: CSARPHTGSGANVLTF. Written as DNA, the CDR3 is TGCAGTGCTAGACCCCATACAGGGTCTGGGGCCAACGTCCTGACTTTC.

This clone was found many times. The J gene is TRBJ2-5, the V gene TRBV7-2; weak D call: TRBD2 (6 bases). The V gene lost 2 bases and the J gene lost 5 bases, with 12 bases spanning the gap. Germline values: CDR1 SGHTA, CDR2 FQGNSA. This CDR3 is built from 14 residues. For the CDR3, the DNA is TGTGCCAGCAGCTTACATGCGGGAACGGAGACCCAGTACTTC. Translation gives CASSLHAGTETQYF.

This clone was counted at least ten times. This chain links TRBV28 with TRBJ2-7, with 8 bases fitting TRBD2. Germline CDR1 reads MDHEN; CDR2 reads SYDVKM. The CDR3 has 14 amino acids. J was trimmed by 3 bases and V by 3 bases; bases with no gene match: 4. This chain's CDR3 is CASSLKRELYEQYF. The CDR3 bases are TGTGCCAGCAGTTTGAAGCGGGAGCTCTACGAGCAGTACTTC.

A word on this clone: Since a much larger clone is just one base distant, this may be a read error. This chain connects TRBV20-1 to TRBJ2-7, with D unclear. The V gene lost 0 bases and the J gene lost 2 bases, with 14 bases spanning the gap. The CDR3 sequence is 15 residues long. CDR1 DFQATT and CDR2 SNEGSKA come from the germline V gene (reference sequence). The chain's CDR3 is CSARDRAKSPYEQYF. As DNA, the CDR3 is TGCAGTGCTAGAGATCGGGCAAAGAGCCCCTACGAGCAGTACTTC.

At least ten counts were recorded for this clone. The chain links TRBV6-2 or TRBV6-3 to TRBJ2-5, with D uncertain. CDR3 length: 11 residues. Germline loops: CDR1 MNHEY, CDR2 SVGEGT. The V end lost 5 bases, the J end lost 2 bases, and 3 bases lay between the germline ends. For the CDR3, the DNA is TGTGCCAGCAGTAAACAAGAGACCCAGTACTTC. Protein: CASSKQETQYF.

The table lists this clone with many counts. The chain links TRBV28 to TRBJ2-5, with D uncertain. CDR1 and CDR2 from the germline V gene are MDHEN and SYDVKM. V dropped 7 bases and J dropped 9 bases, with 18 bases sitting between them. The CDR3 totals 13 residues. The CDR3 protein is CASTSSGRMAQYF. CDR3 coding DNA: TGTGCCAGCACATCTAGTGGGCGAATGGCCCAGTACTTC.

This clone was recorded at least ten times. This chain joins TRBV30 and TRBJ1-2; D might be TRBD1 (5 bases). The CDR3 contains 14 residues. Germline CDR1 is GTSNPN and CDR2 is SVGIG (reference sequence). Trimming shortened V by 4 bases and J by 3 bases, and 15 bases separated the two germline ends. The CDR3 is CAWTRWQGDYGYTF. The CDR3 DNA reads TGTGCCTGGACCAGGTGGCAGGGAGACTATGGCTACACCTTC.